The 32 T cell receptor beta chains below were found in one sample sequenced in a study of shared clonotypes between healthy human individuals. Only in-frame clones appear in the TCRdb table, and some are missing; sequencing was by immunoSEQ multiplex PCR. The sample includes 190,000 or so clones, 65% to 80% of them seen just once. Sequencing input: memory CD4+ T cells sorted from blood. The subset here: CD45RA-negative fraction. These receptor sequences come from a man in his thirties or forties in good health.

This clone was counted a few times. The rearrangement uses TRBV10-3 and TRBJ2-1, with 9 bases lining up with TRBD2. The germline V gene has CDR1 ENHRY and CDR2 SYGVKD. V shed 7 bases, J shed 4 bases, and the junction held 5 bases outside the gene matches. There are 14 residues in the CDR3. The CDR3 DNA reads TGTGCCATCAAGAACCTAGCGGGATACAATGAGCAGTTCTTC. Translation gives CAIKNLAGYNEQFF.

V is TRBV7-2 and J is TRBJ2-2; D may match TRBD1 or TRBD2 (5 bases each). Germline assignment: CDR1 SGHTA and CDR2 FQGNSA. V was trimmed by 2 bases and J by 5 bases, leaving 15 bases between them. The CDR3 sequence is 16 residues long. The CDR3 bases are TGTGCCAGCAGCTTATTTAGGGGAGTCCTAACCGGGGAGCTGTTTTTT. Residues: CASSLFRGVLTGELFF.

The V gene is TRBV6-6, the J gene TRBJ1-1, with D possibly matching TRBD1 (6 bases). This CDR3 comprises 16 residues. Germline V gene sequence: CDR1 MNHNY, CDR2 SVGAGI (reference sequence). V shed 9 bases and J shed 1 base, with 21 bases lying between them. The CDR3 nucleotides are TGTGCCAGTTCAGGGGACCCGGCCAGAACGAACACTGAAGCTTTCTTT. This translates into CASSGDPARTNTEAFF.

A note on this clone: Other DNA sequences in the sample encode the same CDR3. The CDR3 region is CASSTRSEQFF. The CDR3 nucleotides read TGTGCCAGCAGCACCCGGAGTGAGCAGTTCTTC. The chain couples TRBV6-5 to TRBJ2-1, with no clear D. Trimming took off 6 bases at V and 9 bases at J, with 9 bases between the two ends. The germline V gene has CDR1 MNHEY and CDR2 SVGAGI. The CDR3 runs to 11 residues.

There are a few counts of this clone. This chain joins TRBV28 and TRBJ1-5; D may be TRBD1 (5 bases). The CDR3 runs to 18 residues. V dropped 5 bases and J dropped 11 bases, with 31 bases sitting between them. Germline V gene lookup returns CDR1 MDHEN and CDR2 SYDVKM. As DNA, the CDR3 is TGTGCCAGCAGTCCCAACGGGAAGCGGGGGTCAGTTATTCGGGCCCAGCATTTT. Amino acids: CASSPNGKRGSVIRAQHF.

This chain joins TRBV11-2 and TRBJ2-7, with TRBD1 identical over 10 bases. CDR3 length: 14 amino acids. V was clipped by 2 bases and J by 5 bases; unmatched bases: 3. Germline V gene sequence: CDR1 SGHAT, CDR2 FQNNGV. The CDR3, as DNA: TGTGCCAGCAGCTTACGACAGGGGGCTGACGAGCAGTACTTC. This translates into CASSLRQGADEQYF.

The gene calls are TRBV19 and TRBJ2-6; D is possibly TRBD1 or TRBD2 (6 bases each). CDR1 LNHDA and CDR2 SQIVND come from the germline V gene (reference sequence). The CDR3 is 17 amino acids. V lost 3 bases and J lost 0, with 12 bases in between. CDR3 sequence (DNA): TGTGCCAGTAGTATCTCACAGGGACTCTCTGGGGCCAACGTCCTGACTTTC. Protein: CASSISQGLSGANVLTF.

The chain is built from TRBV2 and TRBJ2-1; the D gene is possibly TRBD2 (5 bases). V dropped 7 bases and J dropped 4 bases, with 17 bases sitting between them. The CDR3 is 15 amino acids. Germline CDR1 is SNHLY and CDR2 is FYNNEI. For the CDR3, the DNA is TGTGCCAGCATGCCCTTCGGGGTTGGGTACAATGAGCAGTTCTTC. Its protein is CASMPFGVGYNEQFF.

The chain recombines TRBV9 with TRBJ1-3; possibly TRBD1 for D (5 bases). Trimming took 0 bases from V and 4 from J, leaving 5 bases between them. Per germline, CDR1 SGDLS and CDR2 YYNGEE. This CDR3 has 13 amino acids. The CDR3 DNA reads as TGTGCCAGCAGCGTAGGGACAGGAAACACCATATATTTT. As protein: CASSVGTGNTIYF.

V gene TRBV28 combines with J gene TRBJ1-4; the D gene is possibly TRBD1 (5 bases). Trimming shortened V by 3 bases and J by 8 bases, and 7 bases separated the two germline ends. Per germline, CDR1 MDHEN and CDR2 SYDVKM. This CDR3 spans 12 amino acids. The CDR3 is CASSFREEKLFF. In DNA form, the CDR3 reads TGTGCCAGCAGTTTCAGGGAAGAAAAACTGTTTTTT.

The V call is TRBV7-9, the J call TRBJ1-2; D is unclear. The V and J ends lost 1 base and 8 bases respectively, with 11 bases between them. Germline V gene data show CDR1 as SEHNR and CDR2 as FQNEAQ (reference sequence). This CDR3 is built from 13 residues. The CDR3 sequence: CASSLGEGFGYTF. In DNA, the CDR3 is TGTGCCAGCAGCTTAGGTGAGGGCTTCGGCTACACCTTC.

The chain is built from TRBV23-1 and TRBJ2-7; tentatively, D is TRBD1 or TRBD2 (5 bases each). TRBV23-1 is an ORF, with its function uncertain. The CDR3 sequence is 14 residues long. V lost 7 bases to trimming and J lost 5 bases, with 18 bases between them. The CDR3 sequence: CASTFAGTGNEQYF. As DNA, the CDR3 is TGCGCCAGCACCTTCGCCGGGACGGGGAACGAGCAGTACTTC.

The rearrangement joins TRBV6-1 to TRBJ2-3; 9 bases align to TRBD1. The CDR3 is 17 residues long. The junction had 7 bases not matched to a gene; V was cut back by 2 bases and J by 1 base. Germline V gene lookup returns CDR1 MNHNS and CDR2 SASEGT. CDR3 DNA: TGTGCCAGCAGTGAACTACAGGGGGCCGCTGGCACAGATACGCAGTATTTT. It yields the protein CASSELQGAAGTDTQYF.

The chain joins TRBV6-6 to TRBJ2-1; D uncertain. Deletions cut 1 base from V and 3 bases from J, with 4 bases between. Looked up from germline, CDR1 is MNHNY and CDR2 is SVGAGI (reference sequence). This CDR3 is 13 amino acids long. In nucleotides, the CDR3 is TGTGCCAGCAGTTACTACCGCTACAATGAGCAGTTCTTC. Translation gives CASSYYRYNEQFF.

The chain is built from TRBV29-1 and TRBJ2-5, with 13 bases identical to TRBD2. The junction had 6 bases not matched to a gene; V was cut back by 3 bases and J by 5 bases. CDR3 length: 15 amino acids. The germline gives CDR1 SQVTM, CDR2 ANQGSEA. CDR3: CSVEARTSGSETQYF. In DNA form, the CDR3 reads TGCAGCGTTGAGGCGCGGACTAGCGGGAGTGAGACCCAGTACTTC.

V usage is TRBV2 and J usage is TRBJ2-2; D may be TRBD1 (5 bases). This CDR3 has 15 residues. Looked up from germline, CDR1 is SNHLY and CDR2 is FYNNEI. V dropped 6 bases and J dropped 4 bases, with 15 bases sitting between them. The CDR3 nucleotides read TGTGCCAGCAGGGCCGAGGCGCAGGGCACCGGGGAGCTGTTTTTT. The encoded protein is CASRAEAQGTGELFF.

This clone was counted a few times. The rearrangement uses TRBV2 and TRBJ1-5; 11 bases map to TRBD1. Per germline, CDR1 SNHLY and CDR2 FYNNEI. The CDR3 sequence is 14 residues long. J gave up 5 bases and V 7 bases, and 4 bases lay outside the gene matches. CDR3 loop: CASKDRGLYQPQHF. CDR3 coding DNA: TGTGCCAGCAAGGACAGGGGGCTCTATCAGCCCCAGCATTTT. Based on the CDR3 plus reference TRBV2 and TRBJ1-5, the full variable domain is EPEVTQTPSHQVTQMGQEVILRCVPISNHLYFYWYRQILGQKVEFLVSFYNNEISEKSEIFDDQFSVERPDGSNFTLKIRSTKLEDSAMYFCASKDRGLYQPQHFGDGTRLSIL.

The V gene is TRBV9, the J gene TRBJ2-3; the D gene is possibly TRBD1 (6 bases). V lost 4 bases and J lost 7, with 25 bases in between. The germline CDR1 and CDR2 sequences are SGDLS and YYNGEE. This CDR3 has 17 amino acids. Here the CDR3 DNA reads TGTGCCAGCAGCCCCCGAAGGGCGACAGGAAATCTCTATACGCAGTATTTT. Translated, it gives CASSPRRATGNLYTQYF.

The V gene is TRBV28, the J gene TRBJ2-2, with 8 bases fitting TRBD1. The CDR3 is made up of 15 amino acids. CDR1 MDHEN and CDR2 SYDVKM come from the germline V gene. V shed 5 bases, J shed 2 bases, and the junction held 4 bases outside the gene matches. The CDR3 protein is CASSRGQGNTGELFF. CDR3 bases: TGTGCCAGCAGTCGAGGACAGGGCAACACCGGGGAGCTGTTTTTT.

This clone was observed a handful of times. The chain recombines TRBV6-6 with TRBJ1-5, with a possible D match to TRBD1 (5 bases). The V end was cut by 5 bases, the J end by 3 bases, with 14 bases between. CDR1 and CDR2 from the germline V gene are MNHNY and SVGAGI (reference sequence). This CDR3 has 15 residues. CDR3 coding DNA: TGTGCCAGCAGTCCCGGACAACTCGACAATCAGCCCCAGCATTTT. Its translation is CASSPGQLDNQPQHF.

This clone was observed once. The chain carries TRBV15 and TRBJ2-7; TRBD1 matches at 8 bases. The germline V gene has CDR1 LNHNV and CDR2 YYDKDF (reference sequence). This CDR3 is built from 16 residues. With 1 base clipped from V and 0 bases from J, the junction kept 5 bases outside the gene matches. The CDR3 sequence: CATSRVTGTGSYEQYF. CDR3 in DNA: TGTGCCACCAGCAGAGTGACCGGGACAGGCTCCTACGAGCAGTACTTC.

The chain is built from TRBV18 and TRBJ1-1; D may be TRBD1 (5 bases). CDR1 is KGHSH and CDR2 is LQKENI in the germline V gene. With 6 bases removed from V and 1 base from J, the gap between germline ends came to 18 bases. This CDR3 comprises 16 residues. CDR3 region: CASSPKPPGSNTEAFF. CDR3 DNA sequence: TGTGCCAGCTCCCCTAAACCCCCAGGGTCGAACACTGAAGCTTTCTTT.

The genes are TRBV29-1 and TRBJ2-1; TRBD2 agrees at 9 bases. Germline CDR1 and CDR2: SQVTM and ANQGSEA. This CDR3 contains 13 residues. The V and J ends lost 4 bases and 9 bases, in that order; junction bases with no gene match: 7. The CDR3 sequence is CSVGLAGVGEQFF. CDR3 nucleotide sequence: TGCAGCGTTGGATTAGCGGGAGTTGGTGAGCAGTTCTTC.

This chain links TRBV5-1 with TRBJ2-7, with D hard to call. This CDR3 contains 13 residues. Trimming stripped 0 bases from V and 0 bases from J, with 4 bases between. Per the germline V gene, CDR1 is SGHRS and CDR2 is YFSETQ. The CDR3 here is CASSLAGSYEQYF. CDR3 sequence (DNA): TGCGCCAGCAGCTTGGCAGGCTCCTACGAGCAGTACTTC.

This chain uses TRBV6-5 with TRBJ1-1; D remains ambiguous. V lost 1 base and J 0 bases, leaving 12 bases between the germline ends. Germline values: CDR1 MNHEY, CDR2 SVGAGI. This CDR3 region has 16 residues. In nucleotides, the CDR3 is TGTGCCAGCAGTTACTTACGACATGGAATGAACACTGAAGCTTTCTTT. It yields the protein CASSYLRHGMNTEAFF.

This sequence joins TRBV7-9 and TRBJ1-2; no clear D. Between the trimmed V and J ends, which lost 3 bases and 8 bases, there was a span of 13 bases. The CDR3 spans 13 residues. The germline V gene has CDR1 SEHNR and CDR2 FQNEAQ (reference sequence). CDR3 loop: CASSFRLETGYTF. The CDR3, as DNA: TGTGCCAGCAGCTTCCGATTAGAGACAGGCTACACCTTC. Full variable domain (missing parts from reference TRBV7-9 and TRBJ1-2): DTGVSQNPRHKITKRGQNVTFRCDPISEHNRLYWYRQTLGQGPEFLTYFQNEAQLEKSRLLSDRFSAERPKGSFSTLEIQRTEQGDSAMYLCASSFRLETGYTFGSGTRLTVV.

This rearrangement joins TRBV21-1 to TRBJ2-7; the table calls TRBD2, which could not be checked here. TRBV21-1 is tagged as a pseudogene. The CDR3 is 17 amino acids. CDR3 nucleotides: TGTGCCAGCAGCAAAGGGGGGGAAAAGCGGGATTCCTACGAGCAGTACTTC. Translating it yields CASSKGGEKRDSYEQYF.

This chain joins TRBV19 and TRBJ2-1; TRBD1 might be the D (5 bases). Germline CDR1 LNHDA, CDR2 SQIVND (reference sequence). V lost 7 bases to trimming and J lost 2 bases, with 12 bases between them. The CDR3 length is 14 residues. CDR3 in DNA: TGTGCCAGTAAGGGCCAGGGTACCTACAATGAGCAGTTCTTC. This codes for CASKGQGTYNEQFF.

The rearrangement uses TRBV7-6 and TRBJ2-4, with D possibly being TRBD1 or TRBD2 (7 bases each). CDR1 and CDR2 from the germline V gene are SGHVS and FNYEAQ. CDR3 length: 20 amino acids. Trimming took off 5 bases at V and 5 bases at J, with 31 bases between the two ends. Written as DNA, the CDR3 is TGTGCCAGCAGCCAAGAGACAGGGATGTCTTGGCGGGAGAGCGAAAACATTCAGTACTTC. Its translation is CASSQETGMSWRESENIQYF.

The chain links TRBV30 to TRBJ2-1; the match to TRBD2 covers 11 bases. The CDR3 totals 16 residues. The germline CDR1 and CDR2 sequences are GTSNPN and SVGIG (reference sequence). Trimming removed 4 bases from V and 1 base from J; junction bases left unmatched: 6. The CDR3 loop reads CAWTSGTSGSYNEQFF. CDR3 nucleotides: TGTGCCTGGACTTCCGGGACTAGCGGATCCTACAATGAGCAGTTCTTC. The full variable domain, completed using reference TRBV30 and TRBJ2-1, is SQTIHQWPATLVQPVGSPLSLECTVEGTSNPNLYWYRQAAGRGLQLLFYSVGIGQISSEVPQNLSASRPQDRQFILSSKKLLLSDSGFYLCAWTSGTSGSYNEQFFGPGTRLTVL.

CDR3 region: CASSSWTGPGGYTF. For the CDR3, the DNA is TGTGCCAGCAGCTCCTGGACAGGGCCGGGTGGCTACACCTTC. The gene calls are TRBV5-4 and TRBJ1-2; 8 bases agree with TRBD1. Germline assignment: CDR1 SGHNT and CDR2 YYREEE (reference sequence). The CDR3 length is 14 residues. J was trimmed by 7 bases and V by 3 bases; bases with no gene match: 8.

This sequence joins TRBV7-2 and TRBJ2-7; 14 nucleotides align to TRBD2. V lost 1 base to trimming and J lost 4 bases; unmatched junction nucleotides: 12. This CDR3 has 19 residues. CDR1 and CDR2 (germline): SGHTA, FQGNSA. The CDR3 DNA follows: TGTGCCAGCAGCTTAGGGGTTGTTGGGACTAGCGGGAGTGGGTACGAGCAGTACTTC. Amino acid sequence: CASSLGVVGTSGSGYEQYF.